The clone carrying this TCR beta chain has a single count. Trimming removed 2 bases at V and 0 bases at J, with 11 bases between. This CDR3 is built from 17 residues. Germline-derived CDR1 and CDR2 are LNHNV and YYDKDF (reference sequence). Authors' analysis steps: Quantification of nucleated cells was approximated via reference gene primer amplification. Clones were read by immunoSEQ multiplex PCR, and TCRdb kept only the in-frame ones, dropping some. V, J and clone size derive from that table, while D and trimming were established from the DNA sequence. This sample carries under 300,000 clones, roughly nine tenths of them seen once, and the ten largest clones take roughly 5.8%. This sample is part of a study of blood T cell repertoires in COVID-19. The wider study: Specimens from acute and convalescent COVID-19 originated in the United States, Italy and Spain. Sources were T cells, B-cell-depleted T cells, or PBMCs; the material itself was cDNA or gDNA.

This chain joins TRBV15 and TRBJ1-6; D is ambiguous. Input material: peripheral blood. This sequence originates from a man aged 60-69 years with acute or convalescent COVID-19. The CDR3 region is CATSRKREASYNSPLHF. The CDR3 bases are TGTGCCACCAGCAGAAAACGGGAGGCCTCCTATAATTCACCCCTCCACTTT.